The rows below give T cell receptor beta chains drawn from one sample of a study of cytomegalovirus exposure and HLA in healthy donors. Some clones are missing from TCRdb's copy, which holds only in-frame ones; the method was immunoSEQ multiplex PCR. The sample lists approximately 120,000 clones; around 75% were seen once. What was sequenced was PBMCs. The source of these receptors is a young man in good health and CMV-seronegative. Both conserved end residues are part of each CDR3. The D gene is left open where the match is weak. Some rows mark clone size as missing; the rest say once, few, many or name a class of expanded clone.

D gene	V gene	J gene	clone size	CDR3 DNA	CDR3 protein
TRBD1	TRBV6-5	TRBJ1-2	.	TGTGCCAGCAGTTACTCCGGGACAGCTAACTATGGCTACACCTTC	CASSYSGTANYGYTF
.	TRBV28	TRBJ1-5	.	TGTGCCAGCAGTTTATTCCGGGAGCGGGGCAATCAGCCCCAGCATTTT	CASSLFRERGNQPQHF
TRBD1	TRBV5-6	TRBJ1-2	.	TGTGCCAGCAGTTCAGGACAGGACTATGGCTACACCTTC	CASSSGQDYGYTF
.	TRBV11-2	TRBJ1-2	.	TGTGCCAGCAGCCCGCAGAATTTTCAGGGCTATGGCTACACCTTC	CASSPQNFQGYGYTF
.	TRBV5-1	TRBJ2-7	.	TGCGCCAGCAGCTTGGGGGCCGGCGCGGGCGAGCAGTACTTC	CASSLGAGAGEQYF
.	TRBV10-1	TRBJ1-1	once	TGCGCCAGCAGATCCACCGGGCCCAGGGAGAACACTGAAGCTTTCTTT	CASRSTGPRENTEAFF
.	TRBV13	TRBJ1-3	.	TGTGCCAGCATCGGGAGTGAGATCTCTGGAAACACCATATATTTT	CASIGSEISGNTIYF
.	TRBV7-2	TRBJ2-3	once	TGTGCCAGCAGCTTAGGTTTCCAGGGCCGGTCAGATACGCAGTATTTT	CASSLGFQGRSDTQYF
.	TRBV29-1	TRBJ1-2	.	TGCAGCGTTGATTCCCGGAACTATGGCTACACCTTC	CSVDSRNYGYTF
TRBD2	TRBV7-2	TRBJ2-5	.	TGTGCCAGCAGCTCCCCCAGCGGGGTTACCCAGTACTTC	CASSSPSGVTQYF
.	TRBV30	TRBJ2-7	.	TGTGCCTGGAGTACAGGGTACGAGCAGTACTTC	CAWSTGYEQYF
TRBD1	TRBV5-1	TRBJ1-2	once	TGCGCCAGCAGCCACGGCTCGACAGGGCCTGGCTACACCTTC	CASSHGSTGPGYTF
.	TRBV5-1	TRBJ1-1	.	TGCGCCAGCAGCTTGGGTCGAGGGTTCCCTGAAGCTTTCTTT	CASSLGRGFPEAFF
TRBD1	TRBV5-3	TRBJ1-5	.	TGTGCCAGAAGCTTGGGACAGGGGGAACGGTATCAGCCCCAGCATTTT	CARSLGQGERYQPQHF
TRBD2	TRBV5-4	TRBJ2-7	once	TGTGCCAGCAGCCTAGGACTAGCGGGGGGTTCCTACGAGCAGTACTTC	CASSLGLAGGSYEQYF
.	TRBV5-1	TRBJ1-6	.	TGCGCCAGCAGCGACAGGAGCTCCTATAATTCACCCCTCCACTTT	CASSDRSSYNSPLHF
TRBD2	TRBV7-3	TRBJ2-2	.	TGTGCCAGCAGCTTAACTGCGGGGGGGAACACCGGGGAGCTGTTTTTT	CASSLTAGGNTGELFF
.	TRBV29-1	TRBJ2-1	.	TGCAGCGTCGGGGATGAGCAGTTCTTC	CSVGDEQFF
.	TRBV29-1	TRBJ1-1	.	TGCAGCGTTGAAGAGCTACGCCCAGGGTACACTGAAGCTTTCTTT	CSVEELRPGYTEAFF
.	TRBV9	TRBJ1-4	.	TGTGCCAGCAGCCCCCGTCAGTCGAGCGCTGAAAAACTGTTTTTT	CASSPRQSSAEKLFF
TRBD1	TRBV7-2	TRBJ1-3	.	TGTGCCAGCAGCTTAGGGGCAGGGGGACTCAACACCATATATTTT	CASSLGAGGLNTIYF
.	TRBV2	TRBJ1-1	few	TGTGCCAGCAGTGAAACTGGGAACACTGAAGCTTTCTTT	CASSETGNTEAFF
.	TRBV19	TRBJ1-2	.	TGTGCCAGTACCGGTAGGGGGATGCGCTACACCTTC	CASTGRGMRYTF
TRBD1	TRBV7-9	TRBJ2-2	.	TGTGCCAGCAGCCCCGGGACAGGGTTTTCCGGGGAGCTGTTTTTT	CASSPGTGFSGELFF
.	TRBV6-6	TRBJ1-1	.	TGTGCCAGCGTAACGGAGATGAACACTGAAGCTTTCTTT	CASVTEMNTEAFF